This record covers a single TCR beta chain. Its target is not known. The data belong to a study of T cell repertoires in cytomegalovirus infection. Across the whole study: CMV epitopes, recently identified HLA-C-restricted and well-studied HLA-B-restricted, were used. Regarding the study as a whole: Dominating the ex vivo response were HLA-C-restricted CMV-specific TCR beta clonotypes.

TCRdb processed the reads anew with MiXCR; each CDR3 protein has one entry. The sample contains some 350,000 distinct CDR3 sequences, 34% of which appear only once. The length of the CDR3 is 15 residues. Germline loops: CDR1 LGHNA, CDR2 YSLEER. V was clipped by 1 base and J by 3 bases, with 10 bases between them. The input for sequencing was cultured PBMCs, taken from culture after CMV antigen stimulation. The J gene is TRBJ1-5, the V gene TRBV4-3; possible D gene TRBD1, 5 bases. The sequence derives from a human donor in good health (CMV status not recorded). Some clones in this sample may be carry-over from other donors' samples. For the CDR3, the DNA is TGCGCCAGCAGCCAAGGGCCGGGGGTCAATCAGCCCCAGCATTTT. Translating gives CASSQGPGVNQPQHF.